The clone carrying this T cell receptor (beta chain) was recorded a few times. TCRdb independently ran MiXCR on the RT-PCR reads; one entry per CDR3 protein. The sample shows about 960,000 distinct CDR3 sequences, roughly 18% of them seen only once. This sample was taken from a study of patients and donors after allogeneic stem cell transplantation. Per germline, CDR1 MGHDK and CDR2 SYGVNS. CDR3 size: 16 residues. V lost 3 bases, J lost 3 bases, and 4 bases stayed unmatched. Sequenced material: blood, either unsorted or a sorted T cell fraction (not recorded which). The chain combines TRBV25-1 with TRBJ1-5; TRBD1 agrees at 11 bases. The sequence derives from a human donor who was either an allogeneic HSCT recipient or a stem cell or donor lymphocyte infusion donor (not recorded which). It is not recorded whose cells these are; they may come from a transplant donor. Here the CDR3 reads CASSDPGQGDNQPQHF. Written as DNA, the CDR3 is TGTGCCAGCAGTGATCCGGGACAGGGGGACAATCAGCCCCAGCATTTT.